These 4 T cell receptor beta chains share one sample of origin, sequenced in a study of OX40 agonist ivuxolimab in advanced cancers. Assay used: immunoSEQ multiplex PCR; TCRdb lists only in-frame clones, some missing. The sample carries under 80,000 clones, around 86% recorded once. The material sequenced was CD4+ or CD8+ T cells sorted from blood, taken in a trial of the OX40 agonist ivuxolimab. These receptors originate from an adult with an advanced solid tumor such as melanoma, head and neck, liver or kidney cancer.

The gene calls are TRBV11-3 and TRBJ2-7; D gene uncertain. CDR1 SGHNT and CDR2 YENEEA come from the germline V gene. This CDR3 is 13 amino acids long. V lost 1 base and J lost 2, with 6 bases in between. The CDR3 nucleotides read TGTGCCAGCAGCTTAGTCCGAGCCTACGAGCAGTACTTC. It encodes CASSLVRAYEQYF. The complete variable domain, with remaining parts taken from reference TRBV11-3 and TRBJ2-7, reads EAGVVQSPRYKIIEKKQPVAFWCNPISGHNTLYWYLQNLGQGPELLIRYENEEAVDDSQLPKDRFSAERLKGVDSTLKIQPAELGDSAVYLCASSLVRAYEQYFGPGTRLTVT.

This rearrangement joins TRBV5-1 to TRBJ2-7, with D possibly TRBD1 on 6 matching bases. V lost 2 bases and J 5 bases, leaving 17 bases between the germline ends. The CDR3 is 15 amino acids. Germline values: CDR1 SGHRS, CDR2 YFSETQ. The CDR3 loop reads CASSLGTSRPHEQYF. CDR3 DNA sequence: TGCGCCAGCAGCTTAGGGACAAGTCGTCCCCACGAGCAGTACTTC.

V and J are TRBV11-3 and TRBJ2-1; possibly TRBD2 for D (6 bases). The CDR3 is 15 residues long. Trimming pared 0 bases from V and 9 bases from J, leaving 15 bases between. Germline CDR1 SGHNT, CDR2 YENEEA. CDR3 nucleotide sequence: TGTGCCAGCAGCTTAGATTTATCGGGGGAGAGTGAGCAGTTCTTC. Translated, it gives CASSLDLSGESEQFF. The variable domain in full, completed from reference TRBV11-3 and TRBJ2-1, reads EAGVVQSPRYKIIEKKQPVAFWCNPISGHNTLYWYLQNLGQGPELLIRYENEEAVDDSQLPKDRFSAERLKGVDSTLKIQPAELGDSAVYLCASSLDLSGESEQFFGPGTRLTVL.

This chain links TRBV15 with TRBJ2-3; D is unclear. V was trimmed by 4 bases and J by 1 base, leaving 15 bases between them. The CDR3 spans 16 residues. CDR1 is LNHNV, CDR2 YYDKDF, per germline (reference sequence). The CDR3 here is CATSTPSLYGTDTQYF. In DNA form, the CDR3 reads TGTGCCACCAGCACCCCGTCCCTCTATGGCACAGATACGCAGTATTTT. Variable domain in full (rest from reference TRBV15 and TRBJ2-3): DAMVIQNPRYQVTQFGKPVTLSCSQTLNHNVMYWYQQKSSQAPKLLFHYYDKDFNNEADTPDNFQSRRPNTSFCFLDIRSPGLGDTAMYLCATSTPSLYGTDTQYFGPGTRLTVL.